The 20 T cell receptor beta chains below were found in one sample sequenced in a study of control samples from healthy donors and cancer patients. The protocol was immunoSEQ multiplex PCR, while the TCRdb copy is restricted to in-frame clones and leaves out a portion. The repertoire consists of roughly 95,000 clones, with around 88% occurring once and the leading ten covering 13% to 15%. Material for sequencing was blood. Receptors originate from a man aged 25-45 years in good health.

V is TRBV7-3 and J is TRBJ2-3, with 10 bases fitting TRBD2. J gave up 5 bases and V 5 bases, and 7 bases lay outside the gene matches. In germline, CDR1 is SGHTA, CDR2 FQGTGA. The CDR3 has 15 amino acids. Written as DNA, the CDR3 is TGTGCCAGCAGCAAAAGCGGGAGGGCCTTAGATACGCAGTATTTT. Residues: CASSKSGRALDTQYF.

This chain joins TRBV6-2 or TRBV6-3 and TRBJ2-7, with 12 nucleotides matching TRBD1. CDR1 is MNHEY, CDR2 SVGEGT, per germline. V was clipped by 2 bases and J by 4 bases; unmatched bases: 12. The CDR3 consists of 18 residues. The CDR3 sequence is CASSYPSSRGQGAYEQYF. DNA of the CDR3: TGTGCCAGCAGTTACCCTTCAAGCCGGGGACAGGGGGCTTACGAGCAGTACTTC.

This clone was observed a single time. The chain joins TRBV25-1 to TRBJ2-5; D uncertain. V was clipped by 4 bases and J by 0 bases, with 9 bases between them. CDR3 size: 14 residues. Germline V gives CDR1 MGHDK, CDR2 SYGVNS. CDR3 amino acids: CASSVWPDQETQYF. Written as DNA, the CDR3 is TGTGCCAGCAGTGTGTGGCCAGACCAAGAGACCCAGTACTTC.

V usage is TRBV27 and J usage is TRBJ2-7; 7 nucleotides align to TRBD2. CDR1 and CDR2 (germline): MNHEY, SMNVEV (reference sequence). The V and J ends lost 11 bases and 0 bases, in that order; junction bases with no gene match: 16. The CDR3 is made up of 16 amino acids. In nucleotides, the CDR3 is TGTGCCGCAAGAGCACCGGGACTACCCGGCTCCTACGAGCAGTACTTC. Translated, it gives CAARAPGLPGSYEQYF.

CDR3: CASSGSGRPYNEQFF. Written as DNA, the CDR3 is TGTGCCAGCAGTGGTAGCGGGAGACCCTACAATGAGCAGTTCTTC. V and J are TRBV2 and TRBJ2-1, with 9 nucleotides matching TRBD2. The CDR3 contains 15 residues. Germline V CDR1 and CDR2: SNHLY, FYNNEI. V lost 4 bases, J lost 2 bases, and 3 bases stayed unmatched.

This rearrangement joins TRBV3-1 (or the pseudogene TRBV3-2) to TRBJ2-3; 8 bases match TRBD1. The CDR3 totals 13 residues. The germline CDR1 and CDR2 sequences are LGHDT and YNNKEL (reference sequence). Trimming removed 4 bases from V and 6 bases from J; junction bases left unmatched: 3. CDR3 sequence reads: CASSLRQGDTQYF. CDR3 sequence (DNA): TGTGCCAGCAGCCTCAGACAGGGGGATACGCAGTATTTT.

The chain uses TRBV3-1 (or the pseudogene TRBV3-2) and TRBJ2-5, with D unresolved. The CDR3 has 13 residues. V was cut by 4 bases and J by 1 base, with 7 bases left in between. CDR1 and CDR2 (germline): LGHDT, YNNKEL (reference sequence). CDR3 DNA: TGTGCCAGCAGCCTCGGGTTCCAAGAGACCCAGTACTTC. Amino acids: CASSLGFQETQYF.

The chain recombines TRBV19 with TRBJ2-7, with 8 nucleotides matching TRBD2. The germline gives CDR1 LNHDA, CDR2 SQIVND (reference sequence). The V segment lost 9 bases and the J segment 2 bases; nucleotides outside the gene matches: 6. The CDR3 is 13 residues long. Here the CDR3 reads CASQRGGPYEQYF. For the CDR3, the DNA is TGTGCCAGCCAACGGGGGGGGCCCTACGAGCAGTACTTC.

CDR3 in amino acids: CASSPQLTSGRASNTGELFF. The CDR3 nucleotides read TGTGCCAGCTCACCCCAGCTGACTAGCGGGAGGGCCTCGAACACCGGGGAGCTGTTTTTT. V usage is TRBV18 and J usage is TRBJ2-2, with 14 nucleotides matching TRBD2. This CDR3 is 20 amino acids long. The germline V gene encodes CDR1 KGHSH and CDR2 LQKENI. J gave up 0 bases and V 3 bases, and 9 bases lay outside the gene matches.

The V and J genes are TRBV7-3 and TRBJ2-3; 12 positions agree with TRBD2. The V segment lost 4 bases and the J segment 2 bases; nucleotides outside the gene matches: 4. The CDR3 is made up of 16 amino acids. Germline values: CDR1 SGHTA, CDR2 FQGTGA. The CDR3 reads CASSSRTSGTTDTQYF. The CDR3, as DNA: TGTGCCAGCAGCTCAAGGACTAGCGGGACCACAGATACGCAGTATTTT.

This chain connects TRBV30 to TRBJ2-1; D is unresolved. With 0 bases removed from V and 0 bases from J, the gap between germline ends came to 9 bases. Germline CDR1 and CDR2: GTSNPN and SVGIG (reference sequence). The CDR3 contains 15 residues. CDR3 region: CAWSVPGSSYNEQFF. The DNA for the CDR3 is TGTGCCTGGAGTGTACCGGGCAGCTCCTACAATGAGCAGTTCTTC.

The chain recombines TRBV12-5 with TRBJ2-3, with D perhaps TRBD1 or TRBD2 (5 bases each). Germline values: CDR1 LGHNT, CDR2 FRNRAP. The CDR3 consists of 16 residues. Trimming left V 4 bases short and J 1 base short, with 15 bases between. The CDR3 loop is CASGSGQGGRTDTQYF. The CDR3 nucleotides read TGTGCTAGTGGTTCAGGACAAGGAGGACGCACAGATACGCAGTATTTT.

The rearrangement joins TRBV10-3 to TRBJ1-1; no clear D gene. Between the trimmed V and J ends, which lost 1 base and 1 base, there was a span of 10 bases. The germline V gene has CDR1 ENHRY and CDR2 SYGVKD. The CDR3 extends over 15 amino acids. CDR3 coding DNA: TGTGCCATCAGTGAGTGGTCAGCTGGGAACACTGAAGCTTTCTTT. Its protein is CAISEWSAGNTEAFF.

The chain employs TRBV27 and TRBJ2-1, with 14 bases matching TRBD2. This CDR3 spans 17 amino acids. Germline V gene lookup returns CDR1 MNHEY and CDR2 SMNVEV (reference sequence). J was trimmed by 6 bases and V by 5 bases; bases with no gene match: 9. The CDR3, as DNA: TGTGCCAGCAGTCTTGGGACTAGCGGGAGTAGGGGCAATGAGCAGTTCTTC. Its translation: CASSLGTSGSRGNEQFF.

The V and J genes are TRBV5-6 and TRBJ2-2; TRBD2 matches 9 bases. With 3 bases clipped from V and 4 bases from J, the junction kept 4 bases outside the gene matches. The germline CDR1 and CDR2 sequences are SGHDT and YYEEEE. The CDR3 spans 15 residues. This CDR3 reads CASSSLSGGTGELFF. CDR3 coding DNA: TGTGCCAGCAGCTCCCTTAGCGGGGGCACCGGGGAGCTGTTTTTT.

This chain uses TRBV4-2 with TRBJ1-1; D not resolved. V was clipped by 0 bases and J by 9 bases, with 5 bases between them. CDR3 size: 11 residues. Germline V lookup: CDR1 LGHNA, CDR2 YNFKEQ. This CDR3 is CASSQDLQAFF. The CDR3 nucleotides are TGTGCCAGCAGCCAAGATTTGCAAGCTTTCTTT.

CDR3 region: CASSLGTSGRADIQYF. The CDR3 DNA is TGTGCCAGCAGCTTAGGGACTAGCGGGAGGGCGGACATTCAGTACTTC. The rearrangement uses TRBV7-9 and TRBJ2-4; 15 positions agree with TRBD2. Germline V gene data show CDR1 as SEHNR and CDR2 as FQNEAQ (reference sequence). The CDR3 is made up of 16 amino acids. V lost 1 base and J lost 8; bases outside the gene matches: 3.

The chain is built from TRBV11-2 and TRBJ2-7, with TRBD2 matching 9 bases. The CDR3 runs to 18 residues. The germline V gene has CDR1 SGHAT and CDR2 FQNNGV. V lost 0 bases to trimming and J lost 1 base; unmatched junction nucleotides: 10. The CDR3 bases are TGTGCCAGCAGCTTAGATCCCGGTAGCGGGAGTTTTTCCTACGAGCAGTACTTC. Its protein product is CASSLDPGSGSFSYEQYF. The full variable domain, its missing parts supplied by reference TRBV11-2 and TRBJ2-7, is EAGVAQSPRYKIIEKRQSVAFWCNPISGHATLYWYQQILGQGPKLLIQFQNNGVVDDSQLPKDRFSAERLKGVDSTLKIQPAKLEDSAVYLCASSLDPGSGSFSYEQYFGPGTRLTVT.

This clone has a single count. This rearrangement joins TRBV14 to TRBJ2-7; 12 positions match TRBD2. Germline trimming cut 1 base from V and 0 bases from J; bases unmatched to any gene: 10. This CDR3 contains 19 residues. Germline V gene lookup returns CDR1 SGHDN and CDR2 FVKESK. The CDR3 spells CASSQGRTSGRLFSYEQYF. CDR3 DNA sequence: TGTGCCAGCAGCCAAGGAAGAACTAGCGGGAGGCTCTTCTCCTACGAGCAGTACTTC.

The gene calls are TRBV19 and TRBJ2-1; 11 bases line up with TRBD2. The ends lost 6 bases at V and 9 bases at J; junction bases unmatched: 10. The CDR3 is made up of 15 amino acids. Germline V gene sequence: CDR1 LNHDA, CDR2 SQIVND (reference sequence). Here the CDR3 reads CASRRTSGSLGEQFF. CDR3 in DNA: TGTGCCAGTAGAAGGACTAGCGGGTCTTTGGGTGAGCAGTTCTTC. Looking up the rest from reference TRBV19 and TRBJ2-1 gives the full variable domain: DGGITQSPKYLFRKEGQNVTLSCEQNLNHDAMYWYRQDPGQGLRLIYYSQIVNDFQKGDIAEGYSVSREKKESFPLTVTSAQKNPTAFYLCASRRTSGSLGEQFFGPGTRLTVL.